These T cell receptor beta chains were read from a single sample in a study of T cell responses to AZD1222 COVID-19 vaccine. TCRdb's copy holds only in-frame clones and misses some; the assay was immunoSEQ multiplex PCR. The sample includes over 85,000 clones, 70% to 90% of them seen just once. This specimen was peripheral blood, taken 28 days after the second AZD1222 dose. Receptor source: an adult who received the AZD1222 COVID-19 vaccine. Each CDR3 is given with its conserved first and last residue. D genes are given only for firm matches. The size of a clone is reported for some rows only, either as once, few or many, or as a class for expanded clones.

clone_size: once; v_call: TRBV5-5; j_call: TRBJ2-7; d_call: TRBD1; cdr3_aa: CASSRDRGAYEQYF; cdr3_nt: TGTGCCAGCAGCCGGGACAGGGGCGCCTACGAGCAGTACTTC
clone_size: .; v_call: TRBV6-5; j_call: TRBJ1-1; d_call: TRBD1; cdr3_aa: CASSPRDRGESEAFF; cdr3_nt: TGTGCCAGCAGTCCCCGAGACAGGGGCGAGAGTGAAGCTTTCTTT
clone_size: .; v_call: TRBV10-1; j_call: TRBJ2-7; d_call: TRBD2; cdr3_aa: CASSGSGTSGYEQYF; cdr3_nt: TGCGCCAGCAGTGGTTCCGGGACTAGCGGCTACGAGCAGTACTTC
clone_size: .; v_call: TRBV10-3; j_call: TRBJ1-6; d_call: .; cdr3_aa: CAITTGHYNSPLHF; cdr3_nt: TGTGCCATCACTACGGGACACTATAATTCACCCCTCCACTTT
clone_size: .; v_call: TRBV6-5; j_call: TRBJ1-1; d_call: TRBD1; cdr3_aa: CASSSGQGAYTEAFF; cdr3_nt: TGTGCCAGCAGTTCGGGACAGGGGGCTTATACTGAAGCTTTCTTT
clone_size: .; v_call: TRBV19; j_call: TRBJ2-1; d_call: TRBD2; cdr3_aa: CASSIYGAGEDNEQFF; cdr3_nt: TGTGCCAGTAGTATTTACGGGGCGGGAGAGGACAATGAGCAGTTCTTC
clone_size: .; v_call: TRBV19; j_call: TRBJ1-1; d_call: .; cdr3_aa: CASSRVNRGLNTEAFF; cdr3_nt: TGTGCCAGTAGTAGGGTGAATCGGGGTTTGAACACTGAAGCTTTCTTT
clone_size: .; v_call: TRBV19; j_call: TRBJ1-3; d_call: .; cdr3_aa: CASSSVRGTGGNTIYF; cdr3_nt: TGTGCCAGTAGTTCTGTCCGGGGGACGGGGGGAAACACCATATATTTT
clone_size: .; v_call: TRBV5-1; j_call: TRBJ2-1; d_call: .; cdr3_aa: CASSFPLTVNNEQFF; cdr3_nt: TGCGCCAGCAGCTTCCCTCTGACGGTGAACAATGAGCAGTTCTTC
clone_size: .; v_call: TRBV6-5; j_call: TRBJ2-1; d_call: .; cdr3_aa: CASSQDLGAYNEQFF; cdr3_nt: TGTGCCAGCAGTCAGGACCTTGGGGCCTACAATGAGCAGTTCTTC
clone_size: .; v_call: TRBV6-5; j_call: TRBJ1-2; d_call: .; cdr3_aa: CASSYEGNYGYTF; cdr3_nt: TGTGCCAGCAGTTACGAAGGGAACTATGGCTACACCTTC
clone_size: .; v_call: TRBV7-8; j_call: TRBJ1-2; d_call: .; cdr3_aa: CASSLGIQNNYGYTF; cdr3_nt: TGTGCCAGCAGCTTAGGGATACAGAATAACTATGGCTACACCTTC
clone_size: many; v_call: TRBV18; j_call: TRBJ2-7; d_call: .; cdr3_aa: CASSPPGPSGEQYF; cdr3_nt: TGTGCCAGCTCACCCCCGGGTCCCTCCGGCGAGCAGTACTTC
clone_size: .; v_call: TRBV6-5; j_call: TRBJ2-2; d_call: TRBD1; cdr3_aa: CASTLQGRDIGELFF; cdr3_nt: TGTGCCAGCACCCTACAGGGGAGAGATATCGGGGAGCTGTTTTTT
clone_size: .; v_call: TRBV5-1; j_call: TRBJ1-1; d_call: .; cdr3_aa: CASSFTRLGGMNTEAFF; cdr3_nt: TGCGCCAGCAGCTTTACCCGTCTCGGAGGGATGAACACTGAAGCTTTCTTT
clone_size: .; v_call: TRBV5-4; j_call: TRBJ1-4; d_call: .; cdr3_aa: CASSPDSATNEKLFF; cdr3_nt: TGTGCCAGCAGCCCGGACAGTGCAACTAATGAAAAACTGTTTTTT
clone_size: .; v_call: TRBV5-4; j_call: TRBJ2-7; d_call: .; cdr3_aa: CASSRLAPSEQYF; cdr3_nt: TGTGCCAGCAGCCGTTTGGCCCCTTCCGAGCAGTACTTC
clone_size: .; v_call: TRBV2; j_call: TRBJ1-6; d_call: .; cdr3_aa: CASSLTDSFNSPLHF; cdr3_nt: TGTGCCAGCAGTTTGACGGATAGTTTTAATTCACCCCTCCACTTT
clone_size: .; v_call: TRBV29-1; j_call: TRBJ1-2; d_call: TRBD1; cdr3_aa: CSVRDSVRYTF; cdr3_nt: TGCAGCGTCCGGGACAGCGTCCGCTACACCTTC
clone_size: .; v_call: TRBV19; j_call: TRBJ2-7; d_call: .; cdr3_aa: CASSIRQIGLSEQYF; cdr3_nt: TGTGCCAGTAGTATTCGACAGATTGGTCTTTCCGAGCAGTACTTC
clone_size: once; v_call: TRBV5-3; j_call: TRBJ1-2; d_call: .; cdr3_aa: CARSLVSFRYGYTF; cdr3_nt: TGTGCCAGAAGCTTGGTAAGTTTCCGCTATGGCTACACCTTC
clone_size: .; v_call: TRBV6-5; j_call: TRBJ2-7; d_call: .; cdr3_aa: CASSLGYFYEQYF; cdr3_nt: TGTGCCAGCAGCCTGGGGTATTTCTACGAGCAGTACTTC
clone_size: .; v_call: TRBV5-1; j_call: TRBJ2-1; d_call: TRBD2; cdr3_aa: CASSLAGGPNEQFF; cdr3_nt: TGCGCCAGCAGCTTAGCGGGGGGGCCCAATGAGCAGTTCTTC
clone_size: .; v_call: TRBV28; j_call: TRBJ1-1; d_call: .; cdr3_aa: CASSINTRGAFF; cdr3_nt: TGTGCCAGCAGCATTAATACTCGAGGGGCTTTCTTT
clone_size: .; v_call: TRBV5-4; j_call: TRBJ2-5; d_call: .; cdr3_aa: CARTNYYLQETQYF; cdr3_nt: TGTGCCAGAACTAACTACTACCTTCAAGAGACCCAGTACTTC
clone_size: .; v_call: TRBV10-3; j_call: TRBJ2-1; d_call: TRBD2; cdr3_aa: CAISWRERDEQFF; cdr3_nt: TGTGCCATCAGTTGGCGGGAGAGGGATGAGCAGTTCTTC
clone_size: .; v_call: TRBV27; j_call: TRBJ2-2; d_call: .; cdr3_aa: CASSLTVGELFF; cdr3_nt: TGTGCCAGCAGTTTAACGGTCGGGGAGCTGTTTTTT
clone_size: .; v_call: TRBV19; j_call: TRBJ2-2; d_call: TRBD2; cdr3_aa: CASSGLAASSTGELFF; cdr3_nt: TGTGCCAGTAGCGGACTAGCGGCTTCTTCCACCGGGGAGCTGTTTTTT
clone_size: .; v_call: TRBV4-1; j_call: TRBJ1-5; d_call: TRBD1; cdr3_aa: CASSRDSSQPQHF; cdr3_nt: TGCGCCAGCAGTCGGGACAGTTCTCAGCCCCAGCATTTT
clone_size: .; v_call: TRBV7-2; j_call: TRBJ2-5; d_call: .; cdr3_aa: CASSSGPGETQYF; cdr3_nt: TGTGCCAGCAGCTCCGGCCCCGGAGAGACCCAGTACTTC
clone_size: .; v_call: TRBV5-4; j_call: TRBJ2-1; d_call: .; cdr3_aa: CASSFTTGNEQFF; cdr3_nt: TGTGCCAGCAGCTTTACCACGGGCAATGAGCAGTTCTTC
clone_size: few; v_call: TRBV7-2; j_call: TRBJ1-1; d_call: .; cdr3_aa: CASSLGTALEAFF; cdr3_nt: TGTGCCAGCAGCTTAGGGACAGCCCTTGAAGCTTTCTTT
clone_size: .; v_call: TRBV13; j_call: TRBJ2-7; d_call: .; cdr3_aa: CASSLGSSNYEQYF; cdr3_nt: TGTGCCAGCAGCTTAGGTTCTAGCAACTACGAGCAGTACTTC
clone_size: .; v_call: TRBV29-1; j_call: TRBJ1-1; d_call: TRBD1; cdr3_aa: CSVVEGAKSAEAFF; cdr3_nt: TGCAGCGTTGTCGAGGGGGCGAAATCCGCTGAAGCTTTCTTT
clone_size: .; v_call: TRBV10-3; j_call: TRBJ1-2; d_call: .; cdr3_aa: CAISSSPSGYGGYTF; cdr3_nt: TGTGCCATCAGTTCCTCCCCTTCAGGGTACGGGGGCTACACCTTC
clone_size: once; v_call: TRBV5-6; j_call: TRBJ2-3; d_call: .; cdr3_aa: CASSQRDTQYF; cdr3_nt: TGTGCCAGCAGCCAGAGGGATACGCAGTATTTT
clone_size: .; v_call: TRBV6-5; j_call: TRBJ2-1; d_call: .; cdr3_aa: CASSYSPTAYNEQFF; cdr3_nt: TGTGCCAGCAGTTACTCCCCGACAGCCTACAATGAGCAGTTCTTC
clone_size: .; v_call: TRBV4-2; j_call: TRBJ1-2; d_call: .; cdr3_aa: CASSPEMRTQLHGYTF; cdr3_nt: TGTGCCAGCAGCCCAGAAATGAGGACGCAACTACATGGCTACACCTTC
clone_size: .; v_call: TRBV18; j_call: TRBJ1-2; d_call: .; cdr3_aa: CASSPGEGRAYGYTF; cdr3_nt: TGTGCCAGCTCACCGGGGGAGGGAAGGGCCTATGGCTACACCTTC
clone_size: few; v_call: TRBV6-4; j_call: TRBJ2-2; d_call: TRBD1; cdr3_aa: CASSDGGQVTPGELFF; cdr3_nt: TGTGCCAGCAGTGACGGGGGACAGGTCACCCCCGGGGAGCTGTTTTTT
clone_size: .; v_call: TRBV6-5; j_call: TRBJ1-2; d_call: .; cdr3_aa: CASSTLDGLNYGYTF; cdr3_nt: TGTGCCAGCAGTACCCTGGACGGCCTTAACTATGGCTACACCTTC
clone_size: .; v_call: TRBV7-9; j_call: TRBJ2-5; d_call: TRBD1; cdr3_aa: CASSFPPRGRGLETQYF; cdr3_nt: TGTGCCAGCAGCTTTCCCCCCCGGGGAAGGGGGCTGGAGACCCAGTACTTC
clone_size: .; v_call: TRBV7-9; j_call: TRBJ2-3; d_call: .; cdr3_aa: CASSFSSVADTQYF; cdr3_nt: TGTGCCAGCAGCTTTAGCAGCGTCGCAGATACGCAGTATTTT
clone_size: few; v_call: TRBV7-9; j_call: TRBJ1-3; d_call: .; cdr3_aa: CASSYPGSGNTIYF; cdr3_nt: TGTGCCAGCAGTTATCCGGGGTCTGGAAACACCATATATTTT
clone_size: .; v_call: TRBV15; j_call: TRBJ1-2; d_call: .; cdr3_aa: CATDGGTSDGYTF; cdr3_nt: TGTGCCACCGACGGAGGCACCTCGGATGGCTACACCTTC
clone_size: .; v_call: TRBV18; j_call: TRBJ1-5; d_call: .; cdr3_aa: CASSLEGWANQPQHF; cdr3_nt: TGTGCCAGCTCCCTCGAGGGTTGGGCCAATCAGCCCCAGCATTTT
clone_size: once; v_call: TRBV6-5; j_call: TRBJ1-1; d_call: .; cdr3_aa: CASSINTEAFF; cdr3_nt: TGTGCCAGCAGTATTAACACTGAAGCTTTCTTT
clone_size: .; v_call: TRBV7-9; j_call: TRBJ1-1; d_call: .; cdr3_aa: CASSLTMNTEAFF; cdr3_nt: TGTGCCAGCAGCCTCACCATGAACACTGAAGCTTTCTTT
clone_size: .; v_call: TRBV5-6; j_call: TRBJ1-5; d_call: TRBD1; cdr3_aa: CASSTGQGSEPQHF; cdr3_nt: TGTGCCAGCAGTACTGGACAGGGCTCGGAGCCCCAGCATTTT
clone_size: .; v_call: TRBV5-4; j_call: TRBJ2-3; d_call: TRBD2; cdr3_aa: CASSRGTSGGFTDTQYF; cdr3_nt: TGTGCCAGCAGCAGGGGGACTAGCGGGGGTTTCACAGATACGCAGTATTTT
clone_size: .; v_call: TRBV12-3/TRBV12-4; j_call: TRBJ2-4; d_call: .; cdr3_aa: CASSRGPPGIQYF; cdr3_nt: TGTGCCAGCAGCCGGGGCCCCCCGGGCATTCAGTACTTC
clone_size: once; v_call: TRBV3-1/TRBV3-2; j_call: TRBJ2-5; d_call: .; cdr3_aa: CASSQSPETQYF; cdr3_nt: TGTGCCAGCAGCCAGTCCCCGGAGACCCAGTACTTC
clone_size: .; v_call: TRBV4-2; j_call: TRBJ1-1; d_call: .; cdr3_aa: CASSPRENTEAFF; cdr3_nt: TGTGCCAGCAGCCCACGGGAGAACACTGAAGCTTTCTTT
clone_size: .; v_call: TRBV5-1; j_call: TRBJ1-1; d_call: TRBD1; cdr3_aa: CASSLLQGGGTEAFF; cdr3_nt: TGCGCCAGCAGCTTACTCCAGGGGGGCGGCACTGAAGCTTTCTTT
clone_size: .; v_call: TRBV7-2; j_call: TRBJ1-5; d_call: .; cdr3_aa: CASSYDPGSQPQHF; cdr3_nt: TGTGCCAGCAGCTATGATCCAGGGAGTCAGCCCCAGCATTTT
clone_size: .; v_call: TRBV11-2; j_call: TRBJ2-3; d_call: .; cdr3_aa: CASSFWRGDTDTQYF; cdr3_nt: TGTGCCAGCAGCTTCTGGCGGGGAGACACAGATACGCAGTATTTT
clone_size: .; v_call: TRBV30; j_call: TRBJ2-3; d_call: .; cdr3_aa: CAWIRSEAQYF; cdr3_nt: TGTGCCTGGATAAGATCGGAGGCGCAGTATTTT
clone_size: .; v_call: TRBV7-7; j_call: TRBJ2-5; d_call: TRBD1; cdr3_aa: CASSPGTGGQETQYF; cdr3_nt: TGTGCCAGCAGCCCCGGGACAGGGGGCCAAGAGACCCAGTACTTC